This entry lists 22 T cell receptor beta chains sequenced from one sample in a study of cytomegalovirus exposure and HLA in healthy donors. This PCR relied on a set of 60 Vbeta primers and 13 Jbeta primers. This table comes from immunoSEQ multiplex PCR, and its TCRdb copy is limited to in-frame clones, with some not included. Here the sample spans about 120,000 clones, 9% to 10% being singletons. The sequenced sample consisted of PBMCs. These receptors were collected from a man aged 25 to 40 in good health and CMV-seronegative.

The genes are TRBV7-6 and TRBJ2-5; 13 bases map to TRBD2. The CDR3 runs 16 residues. V shed 5 bases and J 9 bases; nucleotides not matched to a gene: 12. CDR1 is SGHVS, CDR2 FNYEAQ, per germline. The chain's CDR3 is CASSKRTSGSGEAQYF. CDR3 sequence (DNA): TGTGCCAGCAGCAAGAGGACTAGCGGGAGTGGGGAGGCCCAGTACTTC.

This clone was counted between two and nine times. V and J are TRBV21-1 and TRBJ2-7; the table's D gene call, TRBD1, was not cross checked with the DNA. TRBV21-1 is a known pseudogene. The CDR3 runs to 15 residues. CDR3 in DNA: TGTGCCAGCAGTAAACCGGGACAGGGCACCTACGAGCAGTACTTC. Translation: CASSKPGQGTYEQYF.

This clone was found a few times. The V call is TRBV5-1, the J call TRBJ2-5; weak D call: TRBD2 (7 bases). This CDR3 has 15 residues. V shed 0 bases and J shed 4 bases, with 13 bases lying between them. Germline V gene lookup returns CDR1 SGHRS and CDR2 YFSETQ. The CDR3 region is CASSLEGGRGETQYF. Here the CDR3 DNA reads TGCGCCAGCAGCTTGGAGGGGGGGCGCGGAGAGACCCAGTACTTC. Full variable domain (remainder filled in from reference TRBV5-1 and TRBJ2-5): KAGVTQTPRYLIKTRGQQVTLSCSPISGHRSVSWYQQTPGQGLQFLFEYFSETQRNKGNFPGRFSGRQFSNSRSEMNVSTLELGDSALYLCASSLEGGRGETQYFGPGTRLLVL.

J is TRBJ2-1 and V is TRBV5-1; TRBD2 matches at 8 bases. After removal of 1 base from V and 6 bases from J, the junction contained 6 bases not matched to a gene. Germline CDR1 is SGHRS and CDR2 is YFSETQ. This CDR3 is built from 15 residues. The CDR3 region has the DNA TGCGCCAGCAGCTTGCGGGGGGGAGAGAGCAATGAGCAGTTCTTC. Translation: CASSLRGGESNEQFF.

This clone was seen more than once but under ten times. The chain has TRBV5-1 and TRBJ2-5, with 8 bases fitting TRBD2. Gene TRBJ2-7 matches the end of the DNA better, so the J call may be wrong. The CDR3 totals 13 residues. Germline V gene lookup returns CDR1 SGHRS and CDR2 YFSETQ. This chain's CDR3 is CASSFSGIYEQYF. CDR3 DNA sequence: TGCGCCAGCAGCTTTAGCGGGATCTACGAGCAGTACTTC.

This clone was seen a handful of times. The chain joins TRBV29-1 to TRBJ1-1; D is ambiguous. Germline CDR1 SQVTM, CDR2 ANQGSEA. This CDR3 has 11 residues. Trimming removed 8 bases from V and 2 bases from J, with 9 bases in between. The DNA of the CDR3 is TGCAGCTCCCGGAGCAACACTGAAGCTTTCTTT. This sequence encodes CSSRSNTEAFF.

The J gene is TRBJ2-1, the V gene TRBV6-5; a possible D gene is TRBD2 (6 bases). V lost 2 bases, J lost 4 bases, and 15 bases lay in between. The CDR3 sequence is 16 residues long. Germline values: CDR1 MNHEY, CDR2 SVGAGI. In DNA, the CDR3 is TGTGCCAGCAGTTACGGTGGCGGGACGGTGTACAATGAGCAGTTCTTC. Protein product: CASSYGGGTVYNEQFF.

This rearrangement joins TRBV27 to TRBJ2-7; D is undetermined. CDR1 and CDR2 (germline): MNHEY, SMNVEV (reference sequence). The CDR3 runs 13 residues. Trimming removed 6 bases from V and 3 bases from J, with 12 bases in between. CDR3 nucleotide sequence: TGTGCCAGCAGCCTTCGGTCCGGCTACGAGCAGTACTTC. Translation: CASSLRSGYEQYF.

This chain links TRBV19 with TRBJ2-2; 10 bases are shared with TRBD1. V lost 9 bases, J lost 2 bases, and 6 bases stayed unmatched. This CDR3 comprises 15 residues. The germline CDR1 and CDR2 sequences are LNHDA and SQIVND (reference sequence). CDR3 DNA: TGTGCCAGCAGGAGGGACAGGGGTAACACCGGGGAGCTGTTTTTT. Its protein product is CASRRDRGNTGELFF.

A few counts support this clone. The rearrangement links TRBV6-1 to TRBJ1-3; the D gene is possibly TRBD1 (5 bases). The CDR3 contains 14 residues. V lost 5 bases and J lost 7, with 15 bases in between. CDR1 is MNHNS and CDR2 is SASEGT in the germline V gene. In DNA, the CDR3 is TGTGCCAGCAGTTCTGACAGCCTTAGTAACACCATATATTTT. Its protein is CASSSDSLSNTIYF.

V and J are TRBV7-2 and TRBJ2-4; 7 positions agree with TRBD2. This CDR3 has 13 amino acids. Germline-derived CDR1 and CDR2 are SGHTA and FQGNSA. Germline trimming cut 5 bases from V and 8 bases from J; bases unmatched to any gene: 6. CDR3 in amino acids: CASSPEAGDIQYF. CDR3 DNA sequence: TGTGCCAGCAGCCCAGAGGCGGGAGACATTCAGTACTTC.

The V and J genes are TRBV9 and TRBJ2-5; possible D gene TRBD2, 6 bases. V gave up 8 bases and J gave up 4 bases, with 24 bases separating them. Germline CDR1 and CDR2: SGDLS and YYNGEE. This CDR3 comprises 16 residues. CDR3 sequence: CARPTQRVGVRETQYF. The CDR3 DNA reads TGTGCCAGACCTACCCAGCGGGTAGGGGTGCGAGAGACCCAGTACTTC. Drawing the rest from reference TRBV9 and TRBJ2-5, the complete variable domain is DSGVTQTPKHLITATGQRVTLRCSPRSGDLSVYWYQQSLDQGLQFLIQYYNGEERAKGNILERFSAQQFPDLHSELNLSSLELGDSALYFCARPTQRVGVRETQYFGPGTRLLVL.

This clone has only a few counts. The J gene is TRBJ2-2, the V gene TRBV28; TRBD1 aligns across 9 bases. V lost 6 bases and J lost 7; bases outside the gene matches: 9. Germline lookup yields CDR1 MDHEN and CDR2 SYDVKM. The length of the CDR3 is 15 residues. The CDR3 DNA reads as TGTGCCAGCAGGAAGACAGGGGGTGCAAGCGGGGAGCTGTTTTTT. This gives the protein CASRKTGGASGELFF.

The J gene is TRBJ2-1, the V gene TRBV11-2, with 9 bases identical to TRBD1. With 1 base clipped from V and 1 base from J, the junction kept 8 bases outside the gene matches. This CDR3 spans 18 amino acids. Germline V gene lookup returns CDR1 SGHAT and CDR2 FQNNGV. The CDR3 loop is CASSLGPTGGLSYNEQFF. CDR3 DNA sequence: TGTGCCAGCAGCTTAGGGCCCACAGGGGGCCTGTCCTACAATGAGCAGTTCTTC.

The chain has TRBV5-4 and TRBJ2-7; TRBD2 is a possible D gene (5 bases). This CDR3 contains 14 residues. V was cut by 3 bases and J by 8 bases, with 18 bases left in between. CDR1 is SGHNT and CDR2 is YYREEE in the germline V gene (reference sequence). CDR3 coding DNA: TGTGCCAGCAGCTCGGCGGGTGCAAAAGGCCAGCAGTACTTC. It translates to CASSSAGAKGQQYF.

The V gene is TRBV11-2, the J gene TRBJ2-7; the D is unclear. Germline V gene data show CDR1 as SGHAT and CDR2 as FQNNGV. This CDR3 comprises 16 residues. Between the trimmed V and J ends, which lost 1 base and 0 bases, there was a span of 13 bases. CDR3 sequence (DNA): TGTGCCAGCAGCTTAGGGCACAATTCTTTCTCCTACGAGCAGTACTTC. Amino acids: CASSLGHNSFSYEQYF.

A few counts support this clone. The CDR3 DNA reads as TGTGCCAGCAGTTCAGAAACAGGGGTTGGGGAAAAACTGTTTTTT. It is translated as CASSSETGVGEKLFF. The rearrangement uses TRBV2 and TRBJ1-4; TRBD1 matches 7 bases. The CDR3 is 15 amino acids. The germline V gene has CDR1 SNHLY and CDR2 FYNNEI. V was clipped by 5 bases and J by 8 bases; unmatched bases: 11.

This clone was counted many times. This sequence joins TRBV2 and TRBJ2-7; TRBD1 agrees at 8 bases. Germline trimming cut 4 bases from V and 1 base from J; bases unmatched to any gene: 6. Germline V gives CDR1 SNHLY, CDR2 FYNNEI. The CDR3 totals 15 residues. The CDR3 protein is CASSVGQGASYEQYF. DNA of the CDR3: TGTGCCAGCAGTGTCGGCCAGGGGGCATCCTACGAGCAGTACTTC.

In its sample, this clone was seen a few times. The rearrangement joins TRBV5-1 to TRBJ2-3, with 13 nucleotides matching TRBD2. Germline V lookup: CDR1 SGHRS, CDR2 YFSETQ. The CDR3 sequence is 16 residues long. Germline trimming cut 4 bases from V and 2 bases from J; bases unmatched to any gene: 4. The CDR3 coding sequence is TGCGCCAGCAGCATCGGACTAGCGGGAGACACAGATACGCAGTATTTT. Amino acids: CASSIGLAGDTDTQYF.

There are a few counts of this clone. J is TRBJ2-1 and V is TRBV28; 7 positions match TRBD1. The trim removed 5 bases at V and 0 bases at J, leaving 7 bases unmatched. Germline V CDR1 and CDR2: MDHEN, SYDVKM. The CDR3 has 16 amino acids. Here the CDR3 DNA reads TGTGCCAGCAGTCACCGGGCAGGGGGCTCCTACAATGAGCAGTTCTTC. Translating gives CASSHRAGGSYNEQFF.

The chain recombines TRBV5-8 with TRBJ2-3, with D tentatively TRBD1 (6 bases). Trimming pared 0 bases from V and 3 bases from J, leaving 11 bases between. From germline, CDR1 is SGHTS and CDR2 YDEGEE. The CDR3 is 15 amino acids. CDR3 sequence (DNA): TGTGCCAGCAGCTTGGAGCAGGGGTGGACAGATACGCAGTATTTT. Its protein is CASSLEQGWTDTQYF.

The chain carries TRBV18 and TRBJ1-4; TRBD1 matches 8 bases. The CDR3 sequence is 15 residues long. CDR1 is KGHSH and CDR2 is LQKENI in the germline V gene. Trimming cost V 1 base and J 4 bases; bases outside gene matches: 2. The CDR3 reads CASSPRTGFNEKLFF. The CDR3 bases are TGTGCCAGCTCACCACGGACAGGGTTTAATGAAAAACTGTTTTTT.